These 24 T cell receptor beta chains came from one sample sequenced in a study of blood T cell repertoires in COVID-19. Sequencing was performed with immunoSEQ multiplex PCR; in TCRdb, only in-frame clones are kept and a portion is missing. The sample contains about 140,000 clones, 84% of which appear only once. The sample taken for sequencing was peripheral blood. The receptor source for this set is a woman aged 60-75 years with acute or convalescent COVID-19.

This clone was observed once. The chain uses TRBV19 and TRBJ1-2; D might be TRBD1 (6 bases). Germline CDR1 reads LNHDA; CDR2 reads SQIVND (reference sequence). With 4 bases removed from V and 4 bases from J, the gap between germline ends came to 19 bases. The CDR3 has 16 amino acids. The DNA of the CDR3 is TGTGCCAGTAGTACACCTCGACAGGCCGCTGGCTATGGCTACACCTTC. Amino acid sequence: CASSTPRQAAGYGYTF.

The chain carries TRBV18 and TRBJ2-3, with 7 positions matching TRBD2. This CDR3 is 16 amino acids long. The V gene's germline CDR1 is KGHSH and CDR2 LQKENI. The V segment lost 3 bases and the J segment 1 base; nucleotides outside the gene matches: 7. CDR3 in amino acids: CASSPGAGRGTDTQYF. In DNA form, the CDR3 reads TGTGCCAGCTCACCGGGTGCAGGGAGGGGCACAGATACGCAGTATTTT.

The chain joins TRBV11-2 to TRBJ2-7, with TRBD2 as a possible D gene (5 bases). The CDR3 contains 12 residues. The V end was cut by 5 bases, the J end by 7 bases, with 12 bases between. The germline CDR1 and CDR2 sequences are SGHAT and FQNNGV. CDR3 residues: CASSRTSGEQYF. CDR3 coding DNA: TGTGCCAGCAGCCGGACTTCGGGGGAGCAGTACTTC.

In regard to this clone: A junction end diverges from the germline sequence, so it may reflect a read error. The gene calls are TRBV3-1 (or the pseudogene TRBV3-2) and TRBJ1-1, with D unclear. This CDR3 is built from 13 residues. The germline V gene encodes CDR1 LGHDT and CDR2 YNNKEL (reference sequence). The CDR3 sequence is CASTQPGLGWAFF. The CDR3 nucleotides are TGTGCCAGCACCCAACCGGGGTTGGGTTGGGCTTTCTTT.

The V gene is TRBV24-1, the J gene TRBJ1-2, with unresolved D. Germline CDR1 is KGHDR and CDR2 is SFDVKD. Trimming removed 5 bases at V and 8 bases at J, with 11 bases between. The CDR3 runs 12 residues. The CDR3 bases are TGTGCCACCAGTGGAGGAGGAGGCGGCTACACCTTC. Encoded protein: CATSGGGGGYTF.

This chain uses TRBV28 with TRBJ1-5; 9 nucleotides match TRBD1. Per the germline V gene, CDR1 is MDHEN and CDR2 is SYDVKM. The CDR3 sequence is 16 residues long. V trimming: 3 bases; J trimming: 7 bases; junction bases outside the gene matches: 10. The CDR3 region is CASSLDGTGNEQPQHF. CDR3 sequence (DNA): TGTGCCAGCAGTTTGGACGGGACAGGGAATGAACAGCCCCAGCATTTT. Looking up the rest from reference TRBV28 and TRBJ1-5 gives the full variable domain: DVKVTQSSRYLVKRTGEKVFLECVQDMDHENMFWYRQDPGLGLRLIYFSYDVKMKEKGDIPEGYSVSREKKERFSLILESASTNQTSMYLCASSLDGTGNEQPQHFGDGTRLSIL.

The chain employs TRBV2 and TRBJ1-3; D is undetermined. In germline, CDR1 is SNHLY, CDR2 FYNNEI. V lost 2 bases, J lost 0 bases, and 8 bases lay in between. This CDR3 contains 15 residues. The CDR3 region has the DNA TGTGCCAGCAGTGAAAGGGAGGCCTCTGGAAACACCATATATTTT. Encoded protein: CASSEREASGNTIYF. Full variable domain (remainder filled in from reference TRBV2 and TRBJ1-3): EPEVTQTPSHQVTQMGQEVILRCVPISNHLYFYWYRQILGQKVEFLVSFYNNEISEKSEIFDDQFSVERPDGSNFTLKIRSTKLEDSAMYFCASSEREASGNTIYFGEGSWLTVV.

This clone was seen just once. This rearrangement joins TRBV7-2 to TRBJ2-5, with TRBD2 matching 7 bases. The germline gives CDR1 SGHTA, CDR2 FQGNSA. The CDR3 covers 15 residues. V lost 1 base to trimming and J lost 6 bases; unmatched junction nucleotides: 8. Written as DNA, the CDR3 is TGTGCCAGCAGCTTAGGGGGCGGGAGAAGAAAGACCCAGTACTTC. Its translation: CASSLGGGRRKTQYF.

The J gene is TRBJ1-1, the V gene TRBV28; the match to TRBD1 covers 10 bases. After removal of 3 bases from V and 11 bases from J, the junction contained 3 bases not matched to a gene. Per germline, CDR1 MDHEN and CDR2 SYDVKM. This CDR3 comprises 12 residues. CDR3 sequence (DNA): TGTGCCAGCAGTTTTTTGGGACAGGGGGCTTTCTTT. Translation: CASSFLGQGAFF.

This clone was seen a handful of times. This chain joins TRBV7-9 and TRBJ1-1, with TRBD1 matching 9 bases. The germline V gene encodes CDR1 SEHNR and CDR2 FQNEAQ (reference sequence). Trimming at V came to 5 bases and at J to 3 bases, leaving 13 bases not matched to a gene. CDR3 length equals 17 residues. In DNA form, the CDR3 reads TGTGCCAGCAGCGTCATACAGGGGGCGCAGGTTGACACTGAAGCTTTCTTT. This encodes CASSVIQGAQVDTEAFF.

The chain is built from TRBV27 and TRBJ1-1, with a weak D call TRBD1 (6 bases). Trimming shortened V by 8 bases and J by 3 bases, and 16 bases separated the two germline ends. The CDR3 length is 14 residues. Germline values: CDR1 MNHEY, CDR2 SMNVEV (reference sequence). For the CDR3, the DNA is TGTGCCAGCCGCGGCGTTGGACAGTACACTGAAGCTTTCTTT. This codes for CASRGVGQYTEAFF.

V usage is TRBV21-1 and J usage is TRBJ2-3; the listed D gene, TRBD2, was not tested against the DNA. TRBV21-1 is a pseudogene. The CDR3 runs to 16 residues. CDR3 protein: CASSIYEGHYTDTQYF. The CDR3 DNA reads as TGTGCCAGCAGTATTTACGAGGGCCATTACACAGATACGCAGTATTTT.

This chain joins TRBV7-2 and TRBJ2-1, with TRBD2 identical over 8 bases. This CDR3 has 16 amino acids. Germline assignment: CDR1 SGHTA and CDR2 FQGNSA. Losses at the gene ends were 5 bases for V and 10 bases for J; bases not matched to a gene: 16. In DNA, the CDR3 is TGTGCCAGCAGCCCACCCGGGGGGGCGGGAGTTGTCGAGCAGTTCTTC. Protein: CASSPPGGAGVVEQFF.

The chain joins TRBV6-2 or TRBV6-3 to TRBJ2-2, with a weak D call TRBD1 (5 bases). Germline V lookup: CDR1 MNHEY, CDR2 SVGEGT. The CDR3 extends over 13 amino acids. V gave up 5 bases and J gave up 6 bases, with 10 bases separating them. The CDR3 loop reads CASSRTRPGELFF. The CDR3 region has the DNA TGTGCCAGCAGTCGGACAAGGCCCGGGGAGCTGTTTTTT.

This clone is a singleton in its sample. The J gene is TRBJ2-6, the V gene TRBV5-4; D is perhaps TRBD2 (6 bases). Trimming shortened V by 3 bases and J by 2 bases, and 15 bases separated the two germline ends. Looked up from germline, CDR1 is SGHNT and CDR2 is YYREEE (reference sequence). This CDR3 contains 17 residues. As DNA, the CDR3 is TGTGCCAGCAGCTCGGGGGACTCCGGAACTGGGGCCAACGTCCTGACTTTC. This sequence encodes CASSSGDSGTGANVLTF.

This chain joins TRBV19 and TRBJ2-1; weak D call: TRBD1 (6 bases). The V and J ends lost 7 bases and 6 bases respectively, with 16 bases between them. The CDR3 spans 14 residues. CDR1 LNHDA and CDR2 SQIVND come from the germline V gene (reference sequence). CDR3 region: CASKRVQGINEQFF. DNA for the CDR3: TGTGCCAGTAAACGTGTACAGGGAATCAATGAGCAGTTCTTC.

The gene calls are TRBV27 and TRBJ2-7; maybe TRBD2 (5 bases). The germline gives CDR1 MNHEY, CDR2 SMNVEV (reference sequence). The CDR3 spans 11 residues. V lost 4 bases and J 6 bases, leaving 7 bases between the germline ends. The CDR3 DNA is TGTGCCAGCAGTTCGGGAAGCGAGCAGTACTTC. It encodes CASSSGSEQYF.

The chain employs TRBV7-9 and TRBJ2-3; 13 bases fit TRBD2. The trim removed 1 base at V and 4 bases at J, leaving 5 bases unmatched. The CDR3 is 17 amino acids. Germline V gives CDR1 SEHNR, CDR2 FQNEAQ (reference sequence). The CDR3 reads CASSLVGTSGMSDTQYF. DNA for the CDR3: TGTGCCAGCAGCTTAGTGGGGACTAGCGGGATGTCAGATACGCAGTATTTT.

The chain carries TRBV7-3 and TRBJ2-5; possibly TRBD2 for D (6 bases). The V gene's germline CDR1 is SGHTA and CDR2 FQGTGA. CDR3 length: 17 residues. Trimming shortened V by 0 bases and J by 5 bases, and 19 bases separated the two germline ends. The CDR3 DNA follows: TGTGCCAGCAGCTTAACGGGGGGTCTCGGAGTCCTCGAGACCCAGTACTTC. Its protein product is CASSLTGGLGVLETQYF.

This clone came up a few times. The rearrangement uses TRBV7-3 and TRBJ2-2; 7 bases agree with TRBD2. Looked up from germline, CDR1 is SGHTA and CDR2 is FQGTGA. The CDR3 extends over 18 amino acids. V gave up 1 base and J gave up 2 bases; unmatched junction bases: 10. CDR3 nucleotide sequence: TGTGCCAGCAGCTTAAGACTTGGGGGAGGGCTCAACACCGGGGAGCTGTTTTTT. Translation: CASSLRLGGGLNTGELFF.

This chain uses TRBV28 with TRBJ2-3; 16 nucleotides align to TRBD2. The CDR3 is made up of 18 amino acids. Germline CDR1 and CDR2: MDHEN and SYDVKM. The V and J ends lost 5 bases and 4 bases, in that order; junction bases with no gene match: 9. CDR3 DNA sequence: TGTGCCAGCAGTCCAGGGACTAGCGGGAGGGCCCCAGCAGATACGCAGTATTTT. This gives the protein CASSPGTSGRAPADTQYF.

Written as DNA, the CDR3 is TGTGCCAGCAGCTTAATGGGGAGATACCCTCCAGATACGCAGTATTTT. Protein product: CASSLMGRYPPDTQYF. The chain recombines TRBV7-2 with TRBJ2-3; D possibly corresponds to TRBD2 (5 bases). The germline V gene encodes CDR1 SGHTA and CDR2 FQGNSA. V dropped 2 bases and J dropped 4 bases, with 16 bases sitting between them. The CDR3 is 16 residues long.

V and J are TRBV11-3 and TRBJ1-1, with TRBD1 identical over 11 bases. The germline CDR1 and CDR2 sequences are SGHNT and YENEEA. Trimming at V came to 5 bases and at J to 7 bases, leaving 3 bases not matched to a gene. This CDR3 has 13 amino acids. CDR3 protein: CASSVGTGGEAFF. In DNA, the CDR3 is TGTGCCAGCAGCGTCGGGACAGGGGGTGAAGCTTTCTTT.

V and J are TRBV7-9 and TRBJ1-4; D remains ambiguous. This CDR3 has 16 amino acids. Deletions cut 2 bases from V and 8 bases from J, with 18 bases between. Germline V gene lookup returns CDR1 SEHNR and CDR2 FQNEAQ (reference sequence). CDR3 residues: CASSLSRAGFGEKLFF. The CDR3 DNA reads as TGTGCCAGCAGCTTATCCCGGGCGGGGTTCGGGGAAAAACTGTTTTTT.